This T cell receptor (beta chain) is drawn from a study of blood T cell repertoires in COVID-19 (dated by TCRdb to about 2020). Describing the broader study: The collaborator samples originated in the United States, Italy and Spain and spanned the acute and convalescent phases of COVID-19. The prospective study material was composed of cDNA or gDNA derived from T cells, B-cell-depleted T cells, or PBMCs. Deeply sampled blood TCRbeta repertoires from subjects exposed to, actively infected with, or recovered from COVID-19 were included in the dataset. The repertoires were released in a freely available public database intended as a resource for research on the immune response to SARS-CoV-2. The samples were drawn from two sources: the first 160 participants of the ongoing ImmuneRACE study, and 1,000 to 1,500 subjects contributed by 6 global collaborators. A de-identified subject ID, COVID-19 status, age in years and sex were almost always included in the sample metadata. Where available, HLA class I and class II types were obtained from metadata supplied by the sample provider rather than from assay-based typing. General conclusions and limits of the study: Clinical and demographic metadata were provided uncurated, with the amount varying by source and participant.

Here V drops 5 bases and J drops 0 bases, and the junction holds 9 bases not matched to any gene. Sequences MNHNY (CDR1) and SVGAGI (CDR2) are obtained from the germline V gene (reference sequence). The CDR3 covers 17 residues, taking in both the cysteine and the phenylalanine. Of the read, only the CDR3 DNA is kept; its 51 bases are in frame from base 1. Participants in the prospective study were aged roughly 18 to 100 years, lived in 20 to 25 United States geographic areas, and enrolled through a virtual design. To assign participants to cohorts, the prospective study relied on clinical history that participants themselves reported in a screening survey and a study questionnaire. In the prospective study, whole blood, serum and a nasopharyngeal or oropharyngeal swab were collected from each participant by mobile phlebotomists. Prospective study participants could optionally give additional blood draws and questionnaires over an approximately two-month period. Before DNA extraction, blood samples from the prospective study were shipped at room temperature or frozen.

TCRbeta CDR3 regions were amplified from genomic DNA using the immunoSEQ Assay, a bias-controlled multiplex PCR. The authors processed their data as follows. The number of nucleated cells in each sample was estimated from the amplification of reference gene primers within the assay. To quantify the absolute abundance of each unique TCRbeta CDR3 rearrangement, sequence reads were collapsed and filtered. For each sample, productive Simpson clonality was calculated by taking the square root of Simpson's diversity index across productive rearrangements. TCRdb mirrors the immuneACCESS table, restricted to in-frame sequences. Some clones are absent from its copies; in checked studies, under half trace to an unresolved V gene, and the reason for the others is unknown. V and J calls and clone size are those listed in that table; D and trimming were worked out from the DNA. This sample holds a few hundred thousand clones; more than 75% were observed only once. The top ten clones comprise around 7.4% of the sample.

A word on this clone: No cognate antigen has been identified for it. Per-base quality was not reported, and no clone a single base away is much larger than it.

The receptor comes from a woman between 35 and 50 years old with acute COVID-19. Sequencing used PBMCs or T cells enriched from blood (not recorded which). The chain employs TRBV6-6 and TRBJ1-4, and TRBD1 aligns with 7 junction nucleotides. The sequenced DNA is TGTGCCAGCAGTCGGGACAGCCGATATGCAACTAATGAAAAACTGTTTTTT. Its protein product is CASSRDSRYATNEKLFF.